Shown below are 11 T cell receptor beta chains from a single sample sequenced in a study of cytomegalovirus exposure and HLA in healthy donors. Vbeta (60) and Jbeta (13) primers were used in the PCR. Clones were sequenced by immunoSEQ multiplex PCR, and TCRdb holds only the in-frame ones, with some missing. The sample holds hundreds of thousands of clones, roughly 73% seen once. Sequencing input: PBMCs. All receptors come from a boy younger than 18 in good health and CMV-seronegative.

This clone has more than one count but fewer than ten. CDR3 sequence (DNA): TGTGCCAGCAGCAAGGCCGGGACAGGGGCCTCTGGGGCCAACGTCCTGACTTTC. Encoded protein: CASSKAGTGASGANVLTF. The genes are TRBV5-4 and TRBJ2-6; 10 nucleotides match TRBD1. V lost 4 bases to trimming and J lost 0 bases; unmatched junction nucleotides: 7. This CDR3 is built from 18 residues. Germline values: CDR1 SGHNT, CDR2 YYREEE (reference sequence). Full variable domain (missing parts from reference TRBV5-4 and TRBJ2-6): ETGVTQSPTHLIKTRGQQVTLRCSSQSGHNTVSWYQQALGQGPQFIFQYYREEENGRGNFPPRFSGLQFPNYSSELNVNALELDDSALYLCASSKAGTGASGANVLTFGAGSRLTVL.

This clone has just a few counts. The chain couples TRBV10-3 to TRBJ1-3; 9 nucleotides align to TRBD1. Germline V gene sequence: CDR1 ENHRY, CDR2 SYGVKD. With 6 bases clipped from V and 0 bases from J, the junction kept 6 bases outside the gene matches. CDR3 length: 16 residues. The chain's CDR3 is CAIRTGGYNSGNTIYF. As DNA, the CDR3 is TGTGCCATCAGAACAGGGGGCTACAACTCTGGAAACACCATATATTTT.

The rearrangement uses TRBV19 and TRBJ1-1; no definite D call. The V gene's germline CDR1 is LNHDA and CDR2 SQIVND (reference sequence). The CDR3 is made up of 14 amino acids. The V gene lost 3 bases and the J gene lost 4 bases, with 12 bases spanning the gap. The DNA of the CDR3 is TGTGCCAGTAGTATGGGCAGGTTGACCACTGAAGCTTTCTTT. Its translation: CASSMGRLTTEAFF.

This chain connects TRBV9 to TRBJ2-3, with D maybe TRBD2 (6 bases). CDR3 size: 14 residues. V was pared by 4 bases and J by 6 bases, with 15 bases between. Germline CDR1 is SGDLS and CDR2 is YYNGEE. CDR3: CASSPRLVRDTQYF. The CDR3 coding sequence is TGTGCCAGCAGCCCTCGACTAGTAAGGGATACGCAGTATTTT.

The chain employs TRBV5-1 and TRBJ1-3; D perhaps matches TRBD1 (6 bases). Trimming pared 4 bases from V and 0 bases from J, leaving 11 bases between. CDR1 is SGHRS, CDR2 YFSETQ, per germline. The CDR3 has 15 residues. CDR3 residues: CASSRDTDSGNTIYF. For the CDR3, the DNA is TGCGCCAGCAGCCGGGACACCGACTCTGGAAACACCATATATTTT.

The rearrangement links TRBV19 to TRBJ2-7; the D is unclear. The length of the CDR3 is 16 residues. V lost 5 bases, J lost 7 bases, and 24 bases lay in between. Germline-derived CDR1 and CDR2 are LNHDA and SQIVND (reference sequence). The CDR3 bases are TGTGCCAGTAGTGATACTCGCCTGTCCCCCTCCGGGGAGCAGTACTTC. Translated, it gives CASSDTRLSPSGEQYF.

The V call is TRBV7-9, the J call TRBJ2-7, with 8 nucleotides matching TRBD2. CDR3 size: 15 residues. CDR1 is SEHNR and CDR2 is FQNEAQ in the germline V gene (reference sequence). Trimming cost V 5 bases and J 3 bases; bases outside gene matches: 9. This CDR3 reads CASSRNRGGRYEQYF. As DNA, the CDR3 is TGTGCCAGCAGCAGAAACCGGGGGGGGCGCTACGAGCAGTACTTC.

The chain links TRBV5-6 to TRBJ1-1; TRBD1 matches at 10 bases. V lost 6 bases and J lost 10; bases outside the gene matches: 15. This CDR3 is built from 15 residues. CDR1 is SGHDT and CDR2 is YYEEEE in the germline V gene. The CDR3 nucleotides read TGTGCCAGCACCGACGGGCGGACAGGGGGGAGCGGAGCTTTCTTT. This translates into CASTDGRTGGSGAFF. The complete variable domain, with remaining parts taken from reference TRBV5-6 and TRBJ1-1, reads DAGVTQSPTHLIKTRGQQVTLRCSPKSGHDTVSWYQQALGQGPQFIFQYYEEEERQRGNFPDRFSGHQFPNYSSELNVNALLLGDSALYLCASTDGRTGGSGAFFGQGTRLTVV.

The CDR3 is CASERTRLAGGEQFF. DNA of the CDR3: TGTGCCTCCGAACGCACTCGGCTAGCGGGAGGGGAGCAGTTCTTC. The chain couples TRBV2 to TRBJ2-1, with 12 bases aligning to TRBD2. CDR3 length: 15 residues. In germline, CDR1 is SNHLY, CDR2 FYNNEI. V dropped 11 bases and J dropped 10; count of bases not matched to a gene: 15.

This rearrangement joins TRBV19 to TRBJ1-1; a weak D match, TRBD1 (6 bases). The CDR3 consists of 16 residues. V was clipped by 4 bases and J by 1 base, with 16 bases between them. From germline, CDR1 is LNHDA and CDR2 SQIVND (reference sequence). For the CDR3, the DNA is TGTGCCAGTAGTACCCGGACAGTTCTTGGGAACACTGAAGCTTTCTTT. It codes for CASSTRTVLGNTEAFF.

The CDR3 region is CASATGTGGRTGELFF. Written as DNA, the CDR3 is TGTGCCAGCGCCACCGGGACAGGGGGGCGGACCGGGGAGCTGTTTTTT. The chain employs TRBV2 and TRBJ2-2; TRBD1 agrees at 11 bases. The length of the CDR3 is 16 residues. Trimming cost V 8 bases and J 5 bases; bases outside gene matches: 10. Per germline, CDR1 SNHLY and CDR2 FYNNEI.